This paragraph reports one TCR beta chain. The count of this clone is one. What antigen it recognizes has not been identified. Base qualities are not at hand, and no much larger clone is one base apart. This record comes from a study of cytomegalovirus exposure and HLA in healthy donors (dated by TCRdb to 2016 to 2017). Describing the broader study: An earlier analysis of 587 of the donors reported approximately 290 Gb of sequence data and roughly 100 million unique TCR beta sequences from about 179 million T cells. Roughly 300 gigabases of sequencing data and approximately 80 million unique TCR sequences were included in an early release covering about 700 HLA-typed donors. The genetic ancestry cluster associated with self-reported Caucasian donors included 65% to 90% of the 398 genotyped donors. The study aimed to test whether signatures of past pathogen exposure could be identified by cataloging public T cell receptors. The study used immunosequencing to profile the T cell repertoires of approximately 690 subjects and linked those repertoires to cytomegalovirus serostatus. A separate validation cohort of about 110 different subjects was used in addition to the 666-subject first cohort. The study combined high-throughput TCR immunosequencing, statistical association of individual TCRs with disease status, and machine learning to predict cytomegalovirus infection status. To study patterns of TCR occurrence, a later analysis re-analyzed previously published TCR beta repertoires from 700 or so donors and added high-resolution HLA genotyping. Rather than drawing on any new phenotypic data, the later analysis identified candidate immune exposures from TCR beta sequences and the way those sequences occurred across donors. An earlier analysis of several hundred of the donors applied high-throughput TCR beta sequencing to assess whether each TCR beta V gene segment acted as functional or pseudogenic. Donor age, sex, ethnicity and CMV serostatus were compiled alongside the repertoire data. Genome-wide SNP genotypes for about 60% of the roughly 670 donors were used in a later genetic analysis, which treated that subset as a discovery cohort. Every repertoire in the discovery cohort had been generated on one and the same sequencing platform. Class I and class II HLA loci were covered by the typing at four-digit resolution. Typing coverage differed by locus: A, B, C, DRB1 and DQB1 were typed in roughly 620-630 donors, DQA1 in about 500, DPA1 in approximately 610, and DPB1 in 450 to 490. Because of strong linkage in the cohort, roughly five DR-DQ haplotypes were treated as single units for association and clustering. Among around 400 genotyped donors of the cohort, an average of about 240,000 unique TCR beta nucleotide sequences was sequenced per donor, of which roughly 17% were non-productive.

The cohort comprised around 690 healthy bone marrow donors. At the time of sampling, all cohort members were nominally healthy, though unrecorded immune exposures were likely present. The donor tested CMV seropositive, placing the donor among the 250 to 350 seropositive members of the cohort. A peripheral blood sample was provided by each donor, and peripheral blood mononuclear cells were used for TCR beta sequencing. The Qiagen DNeasy Blood Extraction Kit was used to extract genomic DNA from the blood cell samples. The investigation overall reported the following: Because HLA typing was unavailable for some donors at each locus, only the typed subset was used in association tests. Strong co-occurrence of HLA alleles, especially DR and DQ, made assigning TCR associations to individual alleles difficult. Seventeen rarely observed V segments, including chromosome 9 orphons, were excluded from the earlier analysis of approximately 500 of the donors because counts were too low. The authors suggested that the approach could potentially be generalized to other disease states and immunological phenotypes. CMV serostatus was the only immune exposure information available for the cohort. Across donors, most TCR sequences were observed very rarely, whereas some public TCRs were present in many individuals. In a later analysis, several top co-occurrence clusters were reported to appear linked to parvovirus B19, influenza, CMV and Epstein-Barr virus. Most CMV-associated TCR beta chains appeared to be HLA-restricted in a later analysis, and the HLA associations seemed to be driven largely by CMV exposure. The cohort was sequenced for TCR beta chains only, and without alpha or paired-chain data the features that could be detected were limited. Linkage disequilibrium might explain the correlated functional status among segregating V segments, but an unknown experimental factor could not be ruled out. A further reported finding was that TCR beta sequences accurately predicted the HLA-A and HLA-B alleles for most subjects in the first cohort. In a later analysis, the rate of TCR association differed among HLA loci, with DRB1 alleles having the most associated TCRs and HLA-C alleles having the fewest. In vitro tests confirmed that a few of the cytomegalovirus-associated TCR beta chains recognize cytomegalovirus antigens. The 87-base-pair reads could not distinguish some IMGT-functional V segments, including TRBV6-2 and TRBV6-3, so those segments were excluded. In a later analysis, 16,951 TCR beta sequences were associated with specific HLA alleles at a false discovery rate of 0.05. A group of highly shared sequence variants was considered likely to be a technical artifact of the sequencing pipeline. The study listed around 160 TCR beta chains as associated with cytomegalovirus. An association between a missense DCLRE1C variant and V-gene and J-gene trimming of TCR beta chains was found in a later genetic analysis and replicated in an independent cohort. Compared with the approximately 710-donor mean, donors in an Asian-associated ancestry cluster had fewer N-insertions in productive TCRs, according to a later genetic analysis. Presence/absence analyses assumed roughly uniform sequencing depth across donors, an assumption that may not hold. Cytomegalovirus status was reported to be diagnosed by the classifier with high specificity and sensitivity in both the original and validation cohorts. In an earlier analysis of around 500 of the donors, most TCR beta V segments appeared in productive rearrangements about 87% or about 30% of the time, broadly matching IMGT annotations. In a later analysis, HLA-associated TCR beta chains showed more clonal expansion and lower generation probabilities than non-associated chains that were equally common.

V ends up 1 base short and J 5 bases short, with an unmatched junction base count of 10. Reading the germline V gene gives CDR1 SGHVS and CDR2 FQNEAQ. The CDR3 holds 19 amino acids from the cysteine to the phenylalanine. Left in the record is the CDR3 DNA by itself, 57 bases read in frame from the first base. The library was produced with the immunoSEQ multiplex PCR assay. A mixture of 60 forward primers for TCR Vbeta segments and 13 reverse primers for TCR Jbeta segments was used in the multiplex PCR. Amplification of the CDR3 region of rearranged TCR beta genes was performed with a multiplex PCR assay on genomic DNA. On the Illumina HiSeq System, the amplified TCR beta libraries were sequenced as 87-base-pair reads. Regarding the original processing steps: A later analysis counted approximately 74 million unique TCR beta chains across the 666 repertoires, and 10 million to 11 million of these chains were shared by at least two donors. Raw reads were error-corrected and collapsed into unique sequences with a nearest-neighbor algorithm that merged closely related sequences to remove PCR and sequencing errors. CDR3 sequences were aligned to IMGT reference sequences to assign V, D and J gene segments. For a sequence to be retained, at least a six-nucleotide match to both a V gene segment and a J gene segment was required. A rearrangement counted as productive if the CDR3 had no stop codons and remained in frame with V and J, and every other rearrangement counted as non-productive. Following IMGT convention, CDR3 was defined as the stretch from the second conserved V-encoded cysteine up to the conserved J-encoded phenylalanine. The earlier analysis of a few hundred of the donors excluded any sequence lacking an unambiguous match to a single V gene segment. In an earlier analysis of 450 to 700 of the donors, V segments were called functional above 56.7% productive rearrangements and were called segregating when the between-donor standard deviation exceeded 5%. A statistical classification framework was built for diagnosing cytomegalovirus status from the catalog of TCR beta chain sequences. A later analysis assigned V and J genes by comparing TCR nucleotide sequences with IMGT/GENE-DB human TR gene sequences. In a later analysis, CDR3 sequences and most-parsimonious VDJ recombination scenarios were assigned using the TCRdist pipeline. A later analysis defined each TCR beta chain by its CDR3 amino acid sequence plus V-gene family, and excluded reads lacking a unique V-gene family. To address suspected cross-contamination and a sequencing artifact, a later analysis removed approximately 600 highly shared, low-generation-probability nucleotide sequences. In a later analysis, a clonal expansion index was calculated for each public chain from normalized within-repertoire ranks of inferred template counts. Generation probabilities in a later analysis came from a VDJ recombination model fitted to out-of-frame rearrangements, and those results were checked against IGoR. In a later analysis, TCR-TCR, TCR-HLA and TCR-CMV co-occurrence was scored with hypergeometric tests, and a repertoire-size bias correction was applied to TCR pairs. False discovery rates were estimated in a later analysis by permuting HLA or CMV assignments 20 times. A later analysis grouped co-occurring TCRs with DBSCAN, adding TCRdist sequence similarity when clustering within HLA-allele-positive subsets. Repertoires with fewer than 30,000 or more than 120,000 public chains were left out of co-occurrence clustering, as were five repertoires with anomalous nucleotide sharing. TCRdb obtained this table from immuneACCESS and retained in-frame rearrangements with V and J assigned. These tables miss some clones; where compared with another copy, unresolved V genes account for less than half of the shortfall, and the remainder is unexplained. Clone size and the V and J calls come from that table; the DNA yielded D and trimming. This sample holds some 120,000 clones; over 80% were observed only once. The ten largest account for about 19% of the sample.

The sequencing sample was made of PBMCs. Here the chain combines TRBV7-8 and TRBJ2-2; TRBD2 aligns with 13 central bases. This receptor was identified in a man younger than 35 in good health and CMV-seropositive. The bases read TGTGCCAGCAGCTTAGGGGGGGGACTAGCGGGGCTCACGACCGGGGAGCTGTTTTTT. This yields the protein CASSLGGGLAGLTTGELFF.